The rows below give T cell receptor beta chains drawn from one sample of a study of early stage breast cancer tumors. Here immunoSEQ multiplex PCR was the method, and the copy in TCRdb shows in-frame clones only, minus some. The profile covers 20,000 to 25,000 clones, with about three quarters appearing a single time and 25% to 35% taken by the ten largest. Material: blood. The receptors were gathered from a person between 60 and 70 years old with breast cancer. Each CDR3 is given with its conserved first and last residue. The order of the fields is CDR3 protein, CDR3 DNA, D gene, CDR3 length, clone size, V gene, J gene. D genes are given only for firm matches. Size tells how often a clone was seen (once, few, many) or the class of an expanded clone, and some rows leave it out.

CDR3: CASSQASVAGQPQHF; DNA: TGCGCCAGCAGCCAAGCGAGCGTGGCGGGGCAGCCCCAGCATTTT; D: .; length: 15; size: .; V: TRBV4-1; J: TRBJ1-5
CDR3: CASSLVGSGANVLTF; DNA: TGTGCCAGCAGCTTAGTAGGGTCTGGGGCCAACGTCCTGACTTTC; D: .; length: 15; size: .; V: TRBV7-9; J: TRBJ2-6
CDR3: CASSEGARGTDTQYF; DNA: TGTGCCAGCAGCGAGGGCGCCCGGGGCACAGATACGCAGTATTTT; D: .; length: 15; size: .; V: TRBV9; J: TRBJ2-3
CDR3: CASSLSAGVSSEQFF; DNA: TGTGCCAGCAGCCTATCAGCCGGGGTGTCCTCTGAGCAGTTCTTC; D: .; length: 15; size: .; V: TRBV9; J: TRBJ2-1
CDR3: CASSQDQVYEQYF; DNA: TGTGCCAGCAGCCAAGATCAGGTCTACGAGCAGTACTTC; D: .; length: 13; size: .; V: TRBV4-2; J: TRBJ2-7
CDR3: CASSEGEVAKNIQYF; DNA: TGTGCCAGCAGCGAGGGTGAAGTAGCCAAAAACATTCAGTACTTC; D: .; length: 15; size: .; V: TRBV9; J: TRBJ2-4
CDR3: CASSRPGLQGETQYF; DNA: TGTGCCAGCAGCCGACCGGGACTCCAAGGGGAGACCCAGTACTTC; D: .; length: 15; size: .; V: TRBV13; J: TRBJ2-5
CDR3: CASSEPTTGPAEQYF; DNA: TGTGCCAGCAGTGAACCAACGACAGGGCCGGCCGAGCAGTACTTC; D: TRBD1; length: 15; size: .; V: TRBV6-1; J: TRBJ2-7
CDR3: CASSLGGYYGYTF; DNA: TGTGCCAGCAGCTTAGGGGGGTACTATGGCTACACCTTC; D: .; length: 13; size: .; V: TRBV11-2; J: TRBJ1-2
CDR3: CASSHGTGSKGDTEAFF; DNA: TGCGCCAGCAGCCACGGGACAGGATCGAAAGGGGACACTGAAGCTTTCTTT; D: TRBD1; length: 17; size: few; V: TRBV5-1; J: TRBJ1-1
CDR3: CASSIRQGGGFGYGYTF; DNA: TGTGCCAGTAGTATCCGACAGGGGGGGGGCTTCGGCTATGGCTACACCTTC; D: TRBD1; length: 17; size: .; V: TRBV19; J: TRBJ1-2
CDR3: CASSFAGAHRDTQYF; DNA: TGCGCCAGCAGCTTTGCGGGGGCCCACAGGGATACGCAGTATTTT; D: .; length: 15; size: .; V: TRBV5-1; J: TRBJ2-3
CDR3: CASSVEPSNQPQHF; DNA: TGTGCCAGCAGCGTAGAGCCTAGCAATCAGCCCCAGCATTTT; D: .; length: 14; size: .; V: TRBV9; J: TRBJ1-5
CDR3: CASSAGPPDEQFF; DNA: TGCGCCAGCAGCGCGGGGCCGCCCGATGAGCAGTTCTTC; D: .; length: 13; size: few; V: TRBV5-1; J: TRBJ2-1
CDR3: CASSSQGAGGLSSYEQYF; DNA: TGTGCCAGCAGCTCACAGGGGGCGGGGGGCCTTAGCTCCTACGAGCAGTACTTC; D: .; length: 18; size: .; V: TRBV5-4; J: TRBJ2-7
CDR3: CASNLGTGYNEQFF; DNA: TGTGCCAGCAACTTGGGGACAGGCTACAATGAGCAGTTCTTC; D: TRBD1; length: 14; size: .; V: TRBV6-1; J: TRBJ2-1
CDR3: CAITTTASGTGFAEAFF; DNA: TGTGCCATCACTACTACCGCATCCGGGACAGGGTTTGCTGAAGCTTTCTTT; D: TRBD1; length: 17; size: .; V: TRBV10-3; J: TRBJ1-1
CDR3: CASSLGEGVEKLFF; DNA: TGTGCCAGCAGCTTAGGAGAGGGGGTCGAAAAACTGTTTTTT; D: .; length: 14; size: medium-sized; V: TRBV7-2; J: TRBJ1-4
CDR3: CASRTTPGQGYEQYF; DNA: TGTGCCAGCAGAACCACGCCGGGACAGGGTTACGAGCAGTACTTC; D: TRBD1; length: 15; size: .; V: TRBV27; J: TRBJ2-7
CDR3: CASSSLADPNNEQFF; DNA: TGTGCCAGCAGCTCGTTAGCGGATCCCAACAATGAGCAGTTCTTC; D: .; length: 15; size: .; V: TRBV7-9; J: TRBJ2-1
CDR3: CASSYVRNQPQHF; DNA: TGTGCCAGCAGTTACGTCAGGAATCAGCCCCAGCATTTT; D: .; length: 13; size: .; V: TRBV6-5; J: TRBJ1-5
CDR3: CASSLSTDTQYF; DNA: TGTGCCAGCAGCTTGTCTACAGATACGCAGTATTTT; D: .; length: 12; size: .; V: TRBV5-4; J: TRBJ2-3
CDR3: CASSLDWESPLHF; DNA: TGTGCCAGCAGCTTAGATTGGGAATCACCCCTCCACTTT; D: .; length: 13; size: few; V: TRBV7-2; J: TRBJ1-6
CDR3: CASSESAAPVAQHF; DNA: TGTGCCAGCAGTGAATCGGCAGCCCCGGTTGCCCAGCATTTT; D: .; length: 14; size: .; V: TRBV2; J: TRBJ1-5
CDR3: CATSKTTGLNTEAFF; DNA: TGTGCCACCAGCAAAACTACAGGGCTGAACACTGAAGCTTTCTTT; D: .; length: 15; size: .; V: TRBV15; J: TRBJ1-1
CDR3: CASSFTGGTSGTGTQYF; DNA: TGTGCCAGCAGCTTCACAGGTGGGACTAGCGGGACCGGTACGCAGTATTTT; D: TRBD2; length: 17; size: .; V: TRBV11-3; J: TRBJ2-3
CDR3: CASSPRPGSYNSPLHF; DNA: TGTGCCAGCTCCCCGCGACCGGGCTCCTATAATTCACCCCTCCACTTT; D: .; length: 16; size: .; V: TRBV18; J: TRBJ1-6
CDR3: CASSTRGGTGNQREQYF; DNA: TGTGCCAGTAGTACCAGAGGAGGGACAGGGAATCAGCGCGAGCAGTACTTC; D: TRBD1; length: 17; size: .; V: TRBV19; J: TRBJ2-7
CDR3: CASSLDEGGLYNEQFF; DNA: TGTGCCAGCAGCTTAGATGAGGGCGGGTTGTACAATGAGCAGTTCTTC; D: .; length: 16; size: .; V: TRBV11-3; J: TRBJ2-1
CDR3: CASGPGNYGYTF; DNA: TGTGCCAGCGGGCCGGGGAATTATGGCTACACCTTC; D: .; length: 12; size: few; V: TRBV2; J: TRBJ1-2
CDR3: CASSLGGGEQYF; DNA: TGTGCCAGCAGCCTTGGGGGGGGCGAGCAGTACTTC; D: TRBD2; length: 12; size: .; V: TRBV5-6; J: TRBJ2-7
CDR3: CASSSGLVRETQYF; DNA: TGCGCCAGCAGCTCCGGACTAGTCCGAGAGACCCAGTACTTC; D: TRBD2; length: 14; size: .; V: TRBV5-1; J: TRBJ2-5
CDR3: CASSYSPTGSGLNTEAFF; DNA: TGTGCCAGCAGCTACAGTCCTACAGGGTCCGGTTTAAACACTGAAGCTTTCTTT; D: .; length: 18; size: .; V: TRBV11-2; J: TRBJ1-1
CDR3: CASSYGTGYYNTEAFF; DNA: TGTGCCAGCAGTTATGGGACAGGGTATTACAACACTGAAGCTTTCTTT; D: TRBD1; length: 16; size: .; V: TRBV6-5; J: TRBJ1-1
CDR3: CAWRETGYSGNTIYF; DNA: TGTGCCTGGAGGGAGACAGGATACTCTGGAAACACCATATATTTT; D: .; length: 15; size: .; V: TRBV30; J: TRBJ1-3
CDR3: CASSKGFGTGGETQYF; DNA: TGCGCCAGCAGCAAGGGTTTTGGGACAGGAGGAGAGACCCAGTACTTC; D: TRBD1; length: 16; size: .; V: TRBV4-1; J: TRBJ2-5
CDR3: CASGRANTEAFF; DNA: TGTGCCAGCGGAAGGGCTAACACTGAAGCTTTCTTT; D: .; length: 12; size: .; V: TRBV2; J: TRBJ1-1
CDR3: CASSINGRGSGNTEAFF; DNA: TGTGCCAGCAGTATTAATGGTAGGGGGTCGGGAAACACTGAAGCTTTCTTT; D: .; length: 17; size: .; V: TRBV7-9; J: TRBJ1-1
CDR3: CASRPGTGNEKLFF; DNA: TGTGCCAGCAGACCCGGGACAGGGAATGAAAAACTGTTTTTT; D: TRBD1; length: 14; size: few; V: TRBV2; J: TRBJ1-4
CDR3: CASSYRTSGEFYEQYF; DNA: TGTGCCAGCAGTTACCGGACTAGCGGGGAGTTCTACGAGCAGTACTTC; D: TRBD2; length: 16; size: .; V: TRBV6-5; J: TRBJ2-7
CDR3: CASSEASGSIHEQYF; DNA: TGTGCCAGCAGTGAAGCAAGCGGGAGCATACACGAGCAGTACTTC; D: TRBD2; length: 15; size: .; V: TRBV6-1; J: TRBJ2-7
CDR3: CASSDRDTDTQYF; DNA: TGTGCCAGCAGCGACCGGGACACAGATACGCAGTATTTT; D: .; length: 13; size: .; V: TRBV9; J: TRBJ2-3
CDR3: CASSLQLARNTGELFF; DNA: TGTGCCAGCAGCCTTCAACTAGCGAGAAACACCGGGGAGCTGTTTTTT; D: TRBD2; length: 16; size: .; V: TRBV7-6; J: TRBJ2-2
CDR3: CASSFLNYGYTF; DNA: TGTGCCAGCAGTTTTCTGAACTATGGCTACACCTTC; D: .; length: 12; size: .; V: TRBV28; J: TRBJ1-2
CDR3: CASSSGTVEETQYF; DNA: TGTGCCAGCAGCTCCGGGACAGTGGAAGAGACCCAGTACTTC; D: TRBD1; length: 14; size: .; V: TRBV5-6; J: TRBJ2-5
CDR3: CASSVVDTDTQYF; DNA: TGTGCCAGCAGCGTAGTGGACACAGATACGCAGTATTTT; D: .; length: 13; size: .; V: TRBV9; J: TRBJ2-3
CDR3: CASSLGGDTYEQYF; DNA: TGTGCCAGCAGCTTGGGTGGGGATACCTACGAGCAGTACTTC; D: .; length: 14; size: .; V: TRBV5-6; J: TRBJ2-7
CDR3: CAWSRQAGTEAFF; DNA: TGTGCCTGGAGTAGACAGGCGGGCACTGAAGCTTTCTTT; D: .; length: 13; size: .; V: TRBV30; J: TRBJ1-1
CDR3: CASSLDSQETQYF; DNA: TGTGCCAGCAGCTTAGACAGCCAAGAGACCCAGTACTTC; D: .; length: 13; size: .; V: TRBV11-3; J: TRBJ2-5
CDR3: CASSPHLGNTIYF; DNA: TGTGCCAGCAGTCCACATCTGGGAAACACCATATATTTT; D: .; length: 13; size: .; V: TRBV25-1; J: TRBJ1-3
CDR3: CSVGAGGSNYGYTF; DNA: TGCAGCGTTGGTGCAGGGGGTTCTAACTATGGCTACACCTTC; D: TRBD1; length: 14; size: once; V: TRBV29-1; J: TRBJ1-2
CDR3: CAISRGSDGTEAFF; DNA: TGTGCCATCAGCAGGGGTAGTGACGGCACTGAAGCTTTCTTT; D: .; length: 14; size: .; V: TRBV10-3; J: TRBJ1-1
CDR3: CATSREKGNGNTIYF; DNA: TGTGCCACCAGCAGAGAGAAGGGGAATGGAAACACCATATATTTT; D: .; length: 15; size: .; V: TRBV15; J: TRBJ1-3
CDR3: CASSLAPREGTGELFF; DNA: TGTGCCAGCAGCTTAGCCCCCAGGGAGGGTACCGGGGAGCTGTTTTTT; D: TRBD2; length: 16; size: .; V: TRBV7-9; J: TRBJ2-2
CDR3: CASSQDRAQGQLLGYTF; DNA: TGTGCCAGCAGCCAAGATAGAGCACAGGGACAGTTACTGGGCTACACCTTC; D: TRBD1; length: 17; size: .; V: TRBV4-2; J: TRBJ1-2
CDR3: CASSFGSKATQETQYF; DNA: TGTGCCAGCAGCTTCGGGTCAAAAGCAACTCAAGAGACCCAGTACTTC; D: .; length: 16; size: .; V: TRBV5-6; J: TRBJ2-5
CDR3: CASSPFGGANEQFF; DNA: TGTGCCAGCAGCCCCTTCGGAGGGGCCAATGAGCAGTTCTTC; D: .; length: 14; size: once; V: TRBV7-3; J: TRBJ2-1
CDR3: CASSVAPAGQETQYF; DNA: TGTGCCAGCAGCGTAGCCCCAGCAGGCCAAGAGACCCAGTACTTC; D: .; length: 15; size: once; V: TRBV9; J: TRBJ2-5